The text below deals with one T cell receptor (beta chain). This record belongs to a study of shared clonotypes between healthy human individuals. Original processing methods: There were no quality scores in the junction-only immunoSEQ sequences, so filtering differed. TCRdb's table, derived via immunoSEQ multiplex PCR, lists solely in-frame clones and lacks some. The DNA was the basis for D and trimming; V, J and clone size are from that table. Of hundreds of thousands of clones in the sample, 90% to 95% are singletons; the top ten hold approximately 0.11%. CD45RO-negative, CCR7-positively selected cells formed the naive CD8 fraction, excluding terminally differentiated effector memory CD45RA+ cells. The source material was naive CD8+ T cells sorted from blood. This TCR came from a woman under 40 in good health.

The CDR3 DNA is TGTGCCAGCAGCTTCGGCGGACCTTCCTACGAGCAGTACTTC. Residues: CASSFGGPSYEQYF. This rearrangement joins TRBV7-2 to TRBJ2-5; D is unclear. The J call may be incorrect, as the DNA end agrees better with TRBJ2-7. Germline CDR1 reads SGHTA; CDR2 reads FQGNSA. The CDR3 covers 14 residues.